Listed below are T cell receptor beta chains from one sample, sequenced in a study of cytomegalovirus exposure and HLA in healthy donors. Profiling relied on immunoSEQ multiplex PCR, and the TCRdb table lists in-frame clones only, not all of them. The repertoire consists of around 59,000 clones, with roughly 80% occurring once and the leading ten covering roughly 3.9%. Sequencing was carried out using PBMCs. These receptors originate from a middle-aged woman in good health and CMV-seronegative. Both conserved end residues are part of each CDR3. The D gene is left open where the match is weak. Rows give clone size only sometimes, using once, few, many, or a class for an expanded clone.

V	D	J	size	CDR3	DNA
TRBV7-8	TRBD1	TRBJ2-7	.	CASSLLTGGYEQYF	TGTGCCAGCAGCTTATTGACAGGGGGGTACGAGCAGTACTTC
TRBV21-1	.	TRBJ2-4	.	CASSTRQGKNIQYF	TGTGCCAGCAGCACAAGACAGGGCAAAAACATTCAGTACTTC
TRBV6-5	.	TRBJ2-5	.	CASSYRGKETQYF	TGTGCCAGCAGTTACAGGGGTAAAGAGACCCAGTACTTC
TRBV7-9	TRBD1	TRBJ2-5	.	CASGHPGQQETQYF	TGTGCCAGCGGGCACCCGGGACAGCAAGAGACCCAGTACTTC
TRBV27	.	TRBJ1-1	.	CASSFGQNTEAFF	TGTGCCAGCAGTTTTGGCCAGAACACTGAAGCTTTCTTT
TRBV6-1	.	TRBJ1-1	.	CASSPRGANTEAFF	TGTGCCAGCAGTCCCCGGGGAGCGAACACTGAAGCTTTCTTT
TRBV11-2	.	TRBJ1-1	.	CASSPRGWGNTEAFF	TGTGCCAGCAGCCCCCGGGGTTGGGGGAACACTGAAGCTTTCTTT
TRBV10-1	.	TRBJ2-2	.	CASSDPGRGELFF	TGCGCCAGCAGTGACCCAGGGCGCGGGGAGCTGTTTTTT
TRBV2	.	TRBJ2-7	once	CASTYRELPYEQYF	TGTGCCAGCACCTACAGGGAATTACCCTACGAGCAGTACTTC
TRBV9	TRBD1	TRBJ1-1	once	CASSGSQGMDTEAFF	TGTGCCAGCAGCGGATCACAGGGGATGGACACTGAAGCTTTCTTT
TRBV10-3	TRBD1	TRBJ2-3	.	CAISERVGTGGSDTQYF	TGTGCCATCAGTGAGCGGGTGGGGACAGGGGGCTCAGATACGCAGTATTTT
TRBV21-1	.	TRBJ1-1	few	CASSKEQNHNRDMNTEAFF	TGTGCCAGCAGCAAAGAACAGAACCACAACAGGGATATGAACACTGAAGCTTTCTTT
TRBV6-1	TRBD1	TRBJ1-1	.	CASRQIGTGYTEAFF	TGTGCCAGCAGACAAATCGGGACAGGGTACACTGAAGCTTTCTTT
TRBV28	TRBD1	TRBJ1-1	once	CASSLWTGESTEAFF	TGTGCCAGCAGTTTATGGACAGGGGAGAGCACTGAAGCTTTCTTT
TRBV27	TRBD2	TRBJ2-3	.	CASSLLASGRAGKDTQYF	TGTGCCAGCAGTTTGTTGGCTAGCGGGAGAGCGGGGAAAGATACGCAGTATTTT
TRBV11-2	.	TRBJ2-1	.	CASSSPYRHRYNEQFF	TGTGCCAGCAGCTCCCCTTATAGACACCGATACAATGAGCAGTTCTTC
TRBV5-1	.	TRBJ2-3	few	CASSLGGTHGVDTQYF	TGCGCCAGCAGCTTGGGTGGAACCCACGGGGTAGATACGCAGTATTTT
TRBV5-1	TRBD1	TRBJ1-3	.	CASSLGGQGSGNTIYF	TGCGCCAGCAGCTTGGGCGGACAGGGTAGTGGAAACACCATATATTTT
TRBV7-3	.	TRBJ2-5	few	CASSLSIGETQYF	TGTGCCAGCAGCTTAAGTATCGGAGAGACCCAGTACTTC
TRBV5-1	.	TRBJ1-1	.	CASSFREGSTEAFF	TGCGCCAGCAGCTTCAGGGAAGGTAGCACTGAAGCTTTCTTT
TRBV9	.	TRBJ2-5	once	CASSGLEETQYF	TGTGCCAGCAGCGGTCTCGAAGAGACCCAGTACTTC
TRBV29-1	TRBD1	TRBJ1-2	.	CSGTDRGGYGYTF	TGCAGCGGTACGGACAGGGGGGGCTATGGCTACACCTTC
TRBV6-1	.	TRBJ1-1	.	CASSEARYTEAFF	TGTGCCAGCAGTGAAGCGCGATACACTGAAGCTTTCTTT
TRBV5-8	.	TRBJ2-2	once	CASSPRNTGELFF	TGTGCCAGCAGCCCCAGAAACACCGGGGAGCTGTTTTTT
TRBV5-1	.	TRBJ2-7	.	CASSRTGSYEQYF	TGCGCCAGCAGCCGGACTGGATCCTACGAGCAGTACTTC
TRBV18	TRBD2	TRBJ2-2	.	CASSPPSSLADTGELFF	TGTGCCAGCTCACCACCCTCGTCGCTAGCGGACACCGGGGAGCTGTTTTTT
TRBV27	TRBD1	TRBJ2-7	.	CASSFLQGGGEQYF	TGTGCCAGCAGTTTTTTACAGGGGGGTGGCGAGCAGTACTTC
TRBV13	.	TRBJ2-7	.	CASSLVGTRSSYEQYF	TGTGCCAGCAGCTTAGTCGGGACAAGGAGCTCCTACGAGCAGTACTTC
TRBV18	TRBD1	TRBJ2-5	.	CASSPALTGGVGQETQYF	TGTGCCAGCTCACCAGCCCTGACAGGGGGCGTGGGTCAAGAGACCCAGTACTTC